These T cell receptor beta chains were read from a single sample in a study of CD8 T cells in Susac syndrome. From the immunoSEQ multiplex PCR reads, TCRdb called clonotypes with MiXCR, one entry per CDR3 protein. The sample lists 95,000 to 150,000 distinct CDR3 sequences, around 94% occurring once. What was sequenced was CD8+ T cells from PBMCs. Receptors were obtained from a human donor with Susac syndrome. Each CDR3 is given with its conserved first and last residue. A D gene is named only where the DNA matches it firmly. Size values are once, few and many counts, or a class for expanded clones, and some rows have none.

J: TRBJ2-1
size: NA
V: TRBV29-1
D: NA
DNA: TGCAGCGCCGACGAGGGGGAAAGCTCCTACAATGAGCAGTTCTTC
CDR3: CSADEGESSYNEQFF

J: TRBJ2-1
size: NA
V: TRBV3-1
D: TRBD2
DNA: TGTGCCAGCAGCCACGCGGCGACTAGCGGGAGAGGAAATGAGCAGTTCTTC
CDR3: CASSHAATSGRGNEQFF

J: TRBJ2-7
size: NA
V: TRBV20-1
D: NA
DNA: TGCAGTGCTAGTCAGGCAGGAAGAATCCACGAGCAGTACTTC
CDR3: CSASQAGRIHEQYF

J: TRBJ1-1
size: NA
V: TRBV9
D: NA
DNA: TGTGCCAGCAGCGAGGTCACTGAAGCTTTCTTT
CDR3: CASSEVTEAFF

J: TRBJ2-7
size: once
V: TRBV2
D: NA
DNA: TGTGCCAGCAGTGAGTCGGTTAGGGCGAGCCTCTCCTACGAGCAGTACTTC
CDR3: CASSESVRASLSYEQYF

J: TRBJ1-4
size: once
V: TRBV10-3
D: NA
DNA: TGTGCCATCAGTGGCGACCGGGACGGCAACGAAAAACTGTTTTTT
CDR3: CAISGDRDGNEKLFF

J: TRBJ2-1
size: once
V: TRBV12-3/TRBV12-4
D: TRBD2
DNA: TGTGCCAGCAGTTTCCCGGGTTGGACTAGCGGGAACTCCTACAATGAGCAGTTCTTC
CDR3: CASSFPGWTSGNSYNEQFF

J: TRBJ2-2
size: NA
V: TRBV12-3/TRBV12-4
D: TRBD1
DNA: TGTGCCAGCAGTTCGGGACAGACTTCGAACACCGGGGAGCTGTTTTTT
CDR3: CASSSGQTSNTGELFF

J: TRBJ2-7
size: NA
V: TRBV7-3
D: NA
DNA: TGTGCCAGCAGCCCAAAGGTGGGGTCCAGAACTAGCTCCTACGAGCAGTACTTC
CDR3: CASSPKVGSRTSSYEQYF

J: TRBJ2-5
size: NA
V: TRBV28
D: TRBD2
DNA: TGTGCCAGCAGTTCTGTAGGGACTAGGCTCCCGGGGACCCAGTACTTC
CDR3: CASSSVGTRLPGTQYF

J: TRBJ2-4
size: NA
V: TRBV2
D: TRBD2
DNA: TGTGCCAGCAGTGGGACTAGCGGGACCCGTCAGAACATTCAGTACTTC
CDR3: CASSGTSGTRQNIQYF